This TCR beta chain was recovered during a study of blood T cell repertoires in COVID-19. Across the study: Italy, Spain and the United States were the sources of the convalescent and acute COVID-19 samples. PBMCs, B-cell-depleted T cells, or T cells were the source of the cDNA or gDNA that made up the material.

Authors' analysis steps: Reference gene primer amplification gave nucleated cell count estimates. The protocol was immunoSEQ multiplex PCR, while the TCRdb copy is restricted to in-frame clones and leaves out a portion. V and J calls and clone size are those listed in that table; D and trimming were worked out from the DNA. Seen here are some 520,000 clones, roughly nine tenths observed once, and the top ten hold around 0.9%. Patients of the Seattle cohort, enrolled during active infection, were followed longitudinally. The germline V and J ends were trimmed by 4 bases and 2 bases, with 12 bases remaining between them. CDR1 LNHDA and CDR2 SQIVND come from the germline V gene (reference sequence). The CDR3 spans 15 residues.

The source is a man aged 18 to 29 with COVID-19, enrolled during active disease. Source material: peripheral blood. V is TRBV19 and J is TRBJ1-3, with no clear D. CDR3: CASSTFLGPGNTIYF. DNA for the CDR3: TGTGCCAGTAGTACATTTCTGGGCCCTGGAAACACCATATATTTT.